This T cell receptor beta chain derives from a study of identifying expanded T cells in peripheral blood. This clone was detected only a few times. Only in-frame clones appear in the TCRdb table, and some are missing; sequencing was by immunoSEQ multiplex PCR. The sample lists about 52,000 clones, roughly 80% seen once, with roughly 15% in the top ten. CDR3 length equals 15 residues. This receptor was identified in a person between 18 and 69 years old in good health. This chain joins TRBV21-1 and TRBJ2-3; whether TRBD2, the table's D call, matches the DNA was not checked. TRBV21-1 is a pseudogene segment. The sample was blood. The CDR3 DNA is TGTGCCAGCAGCAATGGCAGAGGCTTCACAGATACGCAGTATTTT. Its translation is CASSNGRGFTDTQYF.